What follows is one T cell receptor (beta chain) and its context. The antigen is unknown. These data originate in a study of radiotherapy plus CTLA-4 blockade in lung cancer. Looking at the study overall: Disease control reached less than 40%, with objective responses in roughly 19%.

Lung cancer patients with chemo-refractory metastatic non-small-cell disease were given focal radiation plus CTLA-4 blockade with ipilimumab. Some clones are missing from TCRdb's copy, which holds only in-frame ones; the method was immunoSEQ multiplex PCR. The sample carries about 48,000 clones, around 83% recorded once. Germline CDR1 is MDHEN and CDR2 is SYDVKM. V dropped 6 bases and J dropped 6; count of bases not matched to a gene: 9. The CDR3 sequence is 16 residues long. The study, taken as a whole, reports: Early blood T cell clone dynamics reportedly forecast response best, with interferon-beta. Blood saw expansion of tumor-derived TCR clones after radiotherapy plus ipilimumab.

Sequencing used peripheral blood, obtained from a patient treated with radiotherapy plus ipilimumab. The chain joins TRBV28 to TRBJ1-5; 12 bases fit TRBD1. The TCR originated in a human donor with non-small cell lung cancer who had stable disease on radiotherapy plus ipilimumab. The CDR3 region has the DNA TGTGCCAGCAGAACGGCGGGGACAGGGGGCCTTCAGCCCCAGCATTTT. Its protein product is CASRTAGTGGLQPQHF.